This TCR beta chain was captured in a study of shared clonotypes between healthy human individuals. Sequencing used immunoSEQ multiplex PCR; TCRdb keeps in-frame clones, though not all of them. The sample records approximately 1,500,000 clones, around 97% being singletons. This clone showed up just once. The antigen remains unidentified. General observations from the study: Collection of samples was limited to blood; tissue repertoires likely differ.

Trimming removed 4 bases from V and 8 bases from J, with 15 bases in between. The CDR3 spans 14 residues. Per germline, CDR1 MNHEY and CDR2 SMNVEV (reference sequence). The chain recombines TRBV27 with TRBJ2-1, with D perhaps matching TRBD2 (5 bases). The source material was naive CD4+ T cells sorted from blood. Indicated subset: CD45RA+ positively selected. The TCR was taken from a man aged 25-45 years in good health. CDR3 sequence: CASSYRRPLYEQFF. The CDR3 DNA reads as TGTGCCAGCAGTTACCGGAGGCCCCTCTATGAGCAGTTCTTC.